This TCR beta chain was sequenced for a study of OX40 agonist ivuxolimab in advanced cancers. At the level of the study: Head and neck, renal cell, melanoma or hepatocellular carcinoma were the cancers that dose-escalation patients had.

There are 17 residues in the CDR3. V lost 7 bases, J lost 0 bases, and 12 bases stayed unmatched. Germline CDR1 and CDR2: MNHEY and SMNVEV (reference sequence). This clone appeared a single time. Assay: immunoSEQ multiplex PCR; the TCRdb copy retains only in-frame clones and omits some. The table lists tens of thousands of clones, more than 65% of them singletons. The chain recombines TRBV27 with TRBJ1-1, with 9 bases aligning to TRBD1. Here the sequenced sample was CD4+ or CD8+ T cells sorted from blood, taken in a trial of the OX40 agonist ivuxolimab. This TCR derives from an adult with an advanced solid tumor such as melanoma, head and neck, liver or kidney cancer. DNA of the CDR3: TGTGCCAGCATTCAACAGGGGGCGGGAGGTGTGAACACTGAAGCTTTCTTT. Translating gives CASIQQGAGGVNTEAFF.